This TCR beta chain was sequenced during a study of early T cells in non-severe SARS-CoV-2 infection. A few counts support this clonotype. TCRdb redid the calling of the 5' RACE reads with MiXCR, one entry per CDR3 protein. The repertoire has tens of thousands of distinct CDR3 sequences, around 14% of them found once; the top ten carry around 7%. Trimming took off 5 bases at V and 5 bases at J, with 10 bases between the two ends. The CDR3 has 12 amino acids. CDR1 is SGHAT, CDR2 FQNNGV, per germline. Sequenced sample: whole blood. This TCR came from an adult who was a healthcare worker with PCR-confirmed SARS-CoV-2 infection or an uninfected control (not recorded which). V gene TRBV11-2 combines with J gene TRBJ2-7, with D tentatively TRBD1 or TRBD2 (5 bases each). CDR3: CASSRGDDEQYF. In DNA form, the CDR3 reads TGTGCCAGCAGCAGAGGGGATGACGAGCAGTACTTC. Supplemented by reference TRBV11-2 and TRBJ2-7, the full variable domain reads EAGVAQSPRYKIIEKRQSVAFWCNPISGHATLYWYQQILGQGPKLLIQFQNNGVVDDSQLPKDRFSAERLKGVDSTLKIQPAKLEDSAVYLCASSRGDDEQYFGPGTRLTVT.